This T cell receptor beta chain was sequenced in a study of identical twins. This clonotype occurred a few times. From the 5' RACE reads, TCRdb called clonotypes with MiXCR, one entry per CDR3 protein. The sample yields under 800,000 distinct CDR3 sequences, around 20% seen once. Germline V gives CDR1 SEHNR, CDR2 FQNEAQ (reference sequence). The CDR3 sequence is 13 residues long. V was clipped by 3 bases and J by 4 bases, with 10 bases between them. These data are also associated with another study on T cells expressing NK-cell markers.

The sequence derives from a woman between 18 and 30 years old in good health. Source material: PBMCs. The chain has TRBV7-9 and TRBJ2-7, with D unresolved. DNA for the CDR3: TGTGCCAGCAGCTTCGTGCAGGATTACGAGCAGTACTTC. It yields the protein CASSFVQDYEQYF.